This TCR beta chain was sequenced for a study of blood T cell repertoires in COVID-19. Study as a whole: Sources were T cells, B-cell-depleted T cells, or PBMCs; the material itself was cDNA or gDNA.

As processed by the authors: Nucleated cell counts were estimated from reference gene primer amplification. Sequencing used immunoSEQ multiplex PCR; TCRdb keeps in-frame clones, though not all of them. V and J calls and clone size are those listed in that table; D and trimming were worked out from the DNA. The table includes around 150,000 clones, roughly 73% detected once. This CDR3 region has 14 residues. Germline V lookup: CDR1 DFQATT, CDR2 SNEGSKA (reference sequence). Trimming removed 3 bases from V and 5 bases from J, with 14 bases in between. The chain combines TRBV20-1 with TRBJ1-5, with TRBD1 as a possible D gene (5 bases). This receptor was obtained from a man in his 70s with acute or convalescent COVID-19. The material sequenced was peripheral blood. The DNA of the CDR3 is TGCAGTGCTAGTCGGGGAGGAGGGGATCAGCCCCAGCATTTT. As protein: CSASRGGGDQPQHF.